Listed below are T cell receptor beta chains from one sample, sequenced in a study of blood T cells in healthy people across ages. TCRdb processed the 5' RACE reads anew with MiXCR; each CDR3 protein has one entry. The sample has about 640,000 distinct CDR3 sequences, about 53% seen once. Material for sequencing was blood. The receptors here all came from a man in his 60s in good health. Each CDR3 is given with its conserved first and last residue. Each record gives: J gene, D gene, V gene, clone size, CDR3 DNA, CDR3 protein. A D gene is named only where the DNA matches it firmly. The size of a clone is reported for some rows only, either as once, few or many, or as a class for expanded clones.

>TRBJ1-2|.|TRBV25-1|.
TGTGCCAGCAGTGAAAATATCGCAGGGTTCTATGGCTACACCTTC
CASSENIAGFYGYTF
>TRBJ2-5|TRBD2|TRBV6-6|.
TGTGCCAGCAGTTACTCTCCCGGGACTAGCGAGACCCAGTACTTC
CASSYSPGTSETQYF
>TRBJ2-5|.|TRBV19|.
TGTGCCAGTAGATGGGGAACGAACAAGCCCTTGTACTTC
CASRWGTNKPLYF
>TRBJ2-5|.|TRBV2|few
TGTGCCAGCAACAGGAGGGGGTCCGGAGAGACCCAGTACTTC
CASNRRGSGETQYF
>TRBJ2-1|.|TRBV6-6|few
TGTGCCAGCAGTTTCCCTGTGGATGAGCAGTTCTTC
CASSFPVDEQFF
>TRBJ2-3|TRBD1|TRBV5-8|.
TGTGCCAGCAGCTACTACCCAACAGGGGTCGGCACAGATACGCAGTATTTT
CASSYYPTGVGTDTQYF
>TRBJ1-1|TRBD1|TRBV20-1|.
TGCAGTGCTAACTCAGGGGGCAGGTCCGGCACTGAAGCTTTCTTT
CSANSGGRSGTEAFF
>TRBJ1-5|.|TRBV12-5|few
TGTGCTAGTGCCCCGGGCACCAATCAGCCCCAGCATTTT
CASAPGTNQPQHF
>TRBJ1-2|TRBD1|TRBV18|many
TGTGCCAGCTCAAGGGGACAGGACTATGGCTACACCTTC
CASSRGQDYGYTF
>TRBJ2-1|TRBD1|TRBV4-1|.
TGCGCCAGCAGCCAAGTCCAGGGGGCAAATGAGCAGTTCTTC
CASSQVQGANEQFF
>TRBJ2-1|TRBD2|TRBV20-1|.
TGCAGTGCTAGGGCCGTTCTAGCGGGGGACTACAATGAGCAGTTCTTC
CSARAVLAGDYNEQFF
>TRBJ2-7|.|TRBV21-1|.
TGTGCCAGCAGCACTAGGTATTTAGCCTACGAGCAGTACTTC
CASSTRYLAYEQYF
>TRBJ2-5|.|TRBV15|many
TGTGCCACCAGCAGGCCCTGGGACCGACCCGAGACCCAGTACTTC
CATSRPWDRPETQYF
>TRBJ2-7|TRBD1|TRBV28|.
TGTGCCAGCCGGGACAGGGGGCGTATATACGAGCAGTACTTC
CASRDRGRIYEQYF
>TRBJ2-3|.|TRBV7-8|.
TGTGCCAGCAGCCCTGCAGGGTTGGGGGATACGCAGTATTTT
CASSPAGLGDTQYF
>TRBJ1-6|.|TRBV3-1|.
TGTGCCAGCAGCCCAGATAGGCGGTCTACACCCCTCCACTTT
CASSPDRRSTPLHF
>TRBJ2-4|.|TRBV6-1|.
TGTGCCAGCACCCCCTCGGTCGGGGCCATCGGCATTCAGTACTTC
CASTPSVGAIGIQYF
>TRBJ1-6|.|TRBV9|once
TGTGCCAGCAGCGTCGGGGAGGGGGCCTATAATTCACCCCTCCACTTT
CASSVGEGAYNSPLHF
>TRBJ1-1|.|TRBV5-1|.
TGCGCCAGCAGCTTGGGGGGGGCGCTGGAAACTGAAGCTTTCTTT
CASSLGGALETEAFF
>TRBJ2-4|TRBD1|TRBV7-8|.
TGTGCCAGCAGCCCCCAGACAGGGGTAGCAAACATTCAGTACTTC
CASSPQTGVANIQYF
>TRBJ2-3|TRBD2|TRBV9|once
TGTGCCAGCAGCGTAGATCCGGGGGGGACCACAGATACGCAGTATTTT
CASSVDPGGTTDTQYF
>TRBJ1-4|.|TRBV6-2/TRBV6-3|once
TGTGCCAGCAGAGGACATGACGGTTACGAAAAACTGTTTTTT
CASRGHDGYEKLFF
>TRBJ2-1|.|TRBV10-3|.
TGTGCCATCAGTGAGTCTGCCGGGAGCAATGAGCAGTTCTTC
CAISESAGSNEQFF
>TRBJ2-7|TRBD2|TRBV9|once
TGTGCCAGCAGCGTAGGGGGTAGCGGGGGACCCTACGAGCAGTACTTC
CASSVGGSGGPYEQYF
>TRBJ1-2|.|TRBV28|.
TGTGCCAGCAGAACCGGGGTAGAATATGGCTACACCTTC
CASRTGVEYGYTF
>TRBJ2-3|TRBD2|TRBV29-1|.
TGCAGCGTGGGGGCTAGCGGGGCTTACACAGATACGCAGTATTTT
CSVGASGAYTDTQYF
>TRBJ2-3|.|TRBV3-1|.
TGTGCCAGCAGCCAAGTGGCAGCTCCTAGCACAGATACGCAGTATTTT
CASSQVAAPSTDTQYF
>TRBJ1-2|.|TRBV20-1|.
TGCAGTGCTAGAGATGGGCAGTTGGGAGGCTACACCTTC
CSARDGQLGGYTF
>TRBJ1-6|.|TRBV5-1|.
TGCGCCAGCAGCTTGGGACAGCAAAGGGACCCCCTCCACTTT
CASSLGQQRDPLHF
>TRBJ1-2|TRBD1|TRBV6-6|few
TGTGCCAGCAGTTATGTCCCAGGGGGCGGAGATGCCACCTTC
CASSYVPGGGDATF
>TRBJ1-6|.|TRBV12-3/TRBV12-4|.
TGTGCCAGCAGGCGACAGGCCTCCTATAATTCACCCCTCCACTTT
CASRRQASYNSPLHF
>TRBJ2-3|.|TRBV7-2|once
TGTGCCAGCAGTTACCGTCCGGGACTCCAGGATACGCAGTATTTT
CASSYRPGLQDTQYF
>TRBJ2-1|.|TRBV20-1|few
TGCAGTGCTTACCGGGGGAGGGGGGGCAATGAGCAGTTCTTC
CSAYRGRGGNEQFF
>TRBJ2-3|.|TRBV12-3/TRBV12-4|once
TGTGCCAGCAGCATCATGGATGATACAGATACGCAGTATTTT
CASSIMDDTDTQYF
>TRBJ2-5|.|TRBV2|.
TGTGCCAGCAGCGAAGACGGAACTACAATGATACGGTACTTC
CASSEDGTTMIRYF
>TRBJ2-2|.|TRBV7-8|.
TGTGCCAGCAGCTTAGAAAGCAACTTGGGCACCGGGGAGCTGTTTTTT
CASSLESNLGTGELFF
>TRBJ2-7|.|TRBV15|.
TGTGCCACCAGCAGAGAGGGGGGGCGTATTTCCGAGCAGTACTTC
CATSREGGRISEQYF
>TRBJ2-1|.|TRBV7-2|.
TGTGCCAGCAGCCTCCTCCCCGGGACCCCGGGTAATGAGCAGTTCTTC
CASSLLPGTPGNEQFF
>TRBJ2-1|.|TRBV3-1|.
TGTGCCAGCAGCCAAGCCCCCTACAATGAGCAGTTCTTC
CASSQAPYNEQFF
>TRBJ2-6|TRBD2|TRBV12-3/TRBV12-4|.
TGTGCCAGCAGTTTCGCTAGCGGGGGCGGTGGGGCCAACGTCCTGACTTTC
CASSFASGGGGANVLTF
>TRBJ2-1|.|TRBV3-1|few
TGTGCCAGCAGCCAAGGCACCTACAATGAGCAGTTCTTC
CASSQGTYNEQFF
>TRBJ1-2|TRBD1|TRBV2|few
TGTGCCAGCAGTGAGGGCCTTGGACAGGGGGCTTATGGCTACACCTTC
CASSEGLGQGAYGYTF
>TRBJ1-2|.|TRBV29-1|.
TGCAGCGTTGAGTCCGGCACAGAGGTGGGCTACACCTTC
CSVESGTEVGYTF
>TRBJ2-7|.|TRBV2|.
TGTGCCAGCATGGAGACCTACGAGCAGTACTTC
CASMETYEQYF
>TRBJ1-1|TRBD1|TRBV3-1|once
TGTGCCAGCAGCTCCCGCGGGGGACAGGGCACTGAAGCTTTCTTT
CASSSRGGQGTEAFF
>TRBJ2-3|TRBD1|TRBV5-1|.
TGCGCCAGCACCGGGGACAGCACTAGCACAGATACGCAGTATTTT
CASTGDSTSTDTQYF
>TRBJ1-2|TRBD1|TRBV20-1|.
TGCAGACCAGGGGGTGGGTATGGCTACACCTTC
CRPGGGYGYTF
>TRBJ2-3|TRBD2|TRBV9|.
TGTGCCAGCAGCGTAGGCGAGCGGGGGGGCCAAGATACGCAGTATTTT
CASSVGERGGQDTQYF
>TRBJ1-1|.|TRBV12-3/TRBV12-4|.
TGTGCCAGCAGTTTAAGTTTCAGGTACGAAGCTTTCTTT
CASSLSFRYEAFF
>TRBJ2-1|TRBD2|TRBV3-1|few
TGTGCCAGCAGCCGTCTGACTAGCGGGGGCGTCAATGAGCAGTTCTTC
CASSRLTSGGVNEQFF
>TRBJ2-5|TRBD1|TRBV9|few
TGTGCCAGCAGCGTCAACAGGGGATCCTCGACCCAGTACTTC
CASSVNRGSSTQYF
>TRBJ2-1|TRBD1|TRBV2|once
TGTGCCAGCAGTGATGGGACAGGAGGGTTCAATGAGCAGTTCTTC
CASSDGTGGFNEQFF
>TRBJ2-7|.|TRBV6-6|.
TGTGCCAGCAGTTACTTCAGGGATTTCGAGCAGTACTTC
CASSYFRDFEQYF
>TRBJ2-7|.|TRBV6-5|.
TGTGCCAGCAGTTACTCGACTACTGGGGGGTTCTACGAGCAGTACTTC
CASSYSTTGGFYEQYF
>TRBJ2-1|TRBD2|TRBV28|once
TGTGCCAGCAGCTCATCCTTTGGGGGGGGCTCCTACAATGAGCAGTTCTTC
CASSSSFGGGSYNEQFF
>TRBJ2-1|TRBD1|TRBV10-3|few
TGTGCCATCAGTTGGGACAGGGGGTTAGGCTACAATGAGCAGTTCTTC
CAISWDRGLGYNEQFF
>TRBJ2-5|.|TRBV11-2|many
TGTGCCAGCAGCTTAGTGGCTGAGACCCAGTACTTC
CASSLVAETQYF